The 14 T cell receptor beta chains listed next were all sequenced from one sample in a study of CXCR3-negative and CXCR3-positive naive CD8 T cells. All TRB cDNA libraries came from 5' RACE performed with UMI labels. Using the 5' RACE reads, TCRdb records one entry per CDR3 protein without DNA. This repertoire includes roughly 120,000 distinct CDR3 sequences. General study findings and limits: CXCR3-negative naive cells had less hydrophobic TRB CDR3s than did CXCR3-positive naive cells.

These receptors have no identified antigens. The sample comprised naive CXCR3+ CD8+ T cells from blood. Subset defined: CD45RO-CCR7+CD27+CD95- naive CD8+ T cells expressing CXCR3 (TNR3+). The receptor set was obtained from a human donor in good health. Some clones in this sample may be carry-over from other donors' samples.

The chain links TRBV10-1 to TRBJ2-2; the D call of TRBD1 rests on TCRdb alone, since no DNA is present to check it. This CDR3 has 18 residues. CDR1 is WNHNN and CDR2 is SYGVQD in the germline V gene (reference sequence). The CDR3 loop reads CAGPAIRYSFTGTGELFF.

V and J are TRBV30 and TRBJ2-7; TCRdb outputs TRBD1, but without DNA this stays unchecked. Germline V gene lookup returns CDR1 GTSNPN and CDR2 SVGIG (reference sequence). The CDR3 has 12 residues. This CDR3 is CAWSPQGYEQYF. The variable domain in full, with the rest retrieved from reference TRBV30 and TRBJ2-7, is SQTIHQWPATLVQPVGSPLSLECTVEGTSNPNLYWYRQAAGRGLQLLFYSVGIGQISSEVPQNLSASRPQDRQFILSSKKLLLSDSGFYLCAWSPQGYEQYFGPGTRLTVT.

The CDR3 spells CASSTLAGGTDTQYF. This chain joins TRBV7-9 and TRBJ2-3; the D gene TCRdb calls, TRBD2, cannot be checked with no DNA. CDR1 and CDR2 from the germline V gene are SEHNR and FQNEAQ (reference sequence). CDR3 length: 15 residues.

This chain joins TRBV13 and TRBJ2-7; TCRdb reports TRBD1, a call that lacks DNA to check it against. Looked up from germline, CDR1 is PRHDT and CDR2 is FYEKMQ (reference sequence). The length of the CDR3 is 11 residues. This chain's CDR3 is CASSPLTEQYF.

The chain has TRBV4-1 and TRBJ2-7. The CDR3 consists of 12 residues. The germline V gene has CDR1 MGHRA and CDR2 YSYEKL. The chain's CDR3 is CASSQDGREQYF.

This sequence joins TRBV30 and TRBJ1-1; TCRdb calls TRBD1, which cannot be checked without DNA. In germline, CDR1 is GTSNPN, CDR2 SVGIG (reference sequence). The CDR3 runs 14 residues. CDR3 sequence: CAWSTGTGDTEAFF.

The gene calls are TRBV7-6 and TRBJ2-2; there is no DNA to check the TCRdb D call of TRBD1. Germline values: CDR1 SGHVS, CDR2 FNYEAQ. The CDR3 length is 16 residues. This CDR3 is CASTPPGTGNTGELFF. Full variable domain (rest looked up from reference TRBV7-6 and TRBJ2-2): GAGVSQSPRYKVTKRGQDVALRCDPISGHVSLYWYRQALGQGPEFLTYFNYEAQQDKSGLPNDRFSAERPEGSISTLTIQRTEQRDSAMYRCASTPPGTGNTGELFFGEGSRLTVL.

The chain has TRBV9 and TRBJ1-2. The germline gives CDR1 SGDLS, CDR2 YYNGEE. CDR3 length: 14 residues. The CDR3 sequence is CASSVADTVYGYTF.

The chain links TRBV27 to TRBJ2-7; TCRdb indicates TRBD1, and absent DNA this call remains unverified. Germline assignment: CDR1 MNHEY and CDR2 SMNVEV (reference sequence). This CDR3 has 14 residues. Here the CDR3 reads CASSPWTTSYEQYF.

This rearrangement joins TRBV19 to TRBJ2-1; TCRdb gives TRBD2 as the D gene, but with no DNA this cannot be confirmed. CDR1 and CDR2 from the germline V gene are LNHDA and SQIVND (reference sequence). The CDR3 has 15 amino acids. The CDR3 spells CASSKLAGPHNEQFF.

V is TRBV21-1 and J is TRBJ2-1. TRBV21-1 is termed a pseudogene. The CDR3 runs 15 residues. CDR3 sequence reads: CASSKGTISYNEQFF.

The chain has TRBV20-1 and TRBJ2-1; TCRdb proposes TRBD2, but this gene call is untestable without DNA. The germline gives CDR1 DFQATT, CDR2 SNEGSKA (reference sequence). There are 15 residues in the CDR3. The CDR3 loop is CSARKTSGIYNEQFF.

The chain uses TRBV19 and TRBJ2-2. Germline CDR1 LNHDA, CDR2 SQIVND (reference sequence). The CDR3 length is 12 residues. The CDR3 reads CASRTEAGELFF.

This chain links TRBV21-1 with TRBJ2-7. TRBV21-1 is classified as a pseudogene. The CDR3 is made up of 14 amino acids. This chain's CDR3 is CASTKGTASYEQYF.